This T cell receptor (beta chain) was identified during a study of early T cells in non-severe SARS-CoV-2 infection. Only a few counts were recorded for this clonotype. Each CDR3 protein gets one entry after TCRdb re-called the 5' RACE reads with MiXCR. The sample lists roughly 57,000 distinct CDR3 sequences; roughly an eighth were seen once. The CDR3 is made up of 10 amino acids. This chain joins TRBV21-1 and TRBJ2-7. TRBV21-1 is a recognized pseudogene. The sequencing used whole blood, collected at baseline. The sequence was obtained from an adult who was a healthcare worker with PCR-confirmed SARS-CoV-2 infection or an uninfected control (not recorded which). The CDR3 region is CASRAYEQYF. CDR3 sequence (DNA): TGTGCCAGCAGAGCCTACGAGCAGTACTTC.